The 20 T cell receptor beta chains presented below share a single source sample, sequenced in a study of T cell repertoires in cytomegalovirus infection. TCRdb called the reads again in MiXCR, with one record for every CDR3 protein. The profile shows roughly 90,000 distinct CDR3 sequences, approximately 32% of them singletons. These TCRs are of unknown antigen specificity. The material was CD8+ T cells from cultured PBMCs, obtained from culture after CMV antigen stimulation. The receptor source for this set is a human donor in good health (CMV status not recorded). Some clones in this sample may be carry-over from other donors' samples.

DNA for the CDR3: TGTGCCAGCAGTTATTCAGGGGGCGCTTCCTACGAGCAGTACTTC. Translating it yields CASSYSGGASYEQYF. V usage is TRBV6-8 and J usage is TRBJ2-7; 8 bases fit TRBD1. CDR3 length equals 15 residues. Germline V lookup: CDR1 MNHGY, CDR2 SAAAGT. The V and J ends lost 3 bases and 1 base, in that order; junction bases with no gene match: 5.

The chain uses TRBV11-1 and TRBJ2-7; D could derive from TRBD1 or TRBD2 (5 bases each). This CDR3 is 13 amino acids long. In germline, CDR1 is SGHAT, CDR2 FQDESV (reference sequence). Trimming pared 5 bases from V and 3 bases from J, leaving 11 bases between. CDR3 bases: TGTGCCAGCAGCGCCACTAGGGGCTACGAGCAGTACTTC. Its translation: CASSATRGYEQYF.

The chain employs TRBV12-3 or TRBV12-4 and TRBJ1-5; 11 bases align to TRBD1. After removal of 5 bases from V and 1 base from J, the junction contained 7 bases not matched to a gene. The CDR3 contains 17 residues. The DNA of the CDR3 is TGTGCCAGCAGTCCCGGACAGGGGGCGTTGAGCAATCAGCCCCAGCATTTT. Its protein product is CASSPGQGALSNQPQHF.

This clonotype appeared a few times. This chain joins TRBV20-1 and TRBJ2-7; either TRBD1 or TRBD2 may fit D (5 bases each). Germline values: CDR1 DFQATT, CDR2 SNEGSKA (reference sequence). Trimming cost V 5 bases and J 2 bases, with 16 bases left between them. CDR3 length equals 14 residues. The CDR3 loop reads CSAPPGLIAYEQYF. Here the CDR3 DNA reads TGCAGTGCTCCACCGGGGCTAATTGCCTACGAGCAGTACTTC.

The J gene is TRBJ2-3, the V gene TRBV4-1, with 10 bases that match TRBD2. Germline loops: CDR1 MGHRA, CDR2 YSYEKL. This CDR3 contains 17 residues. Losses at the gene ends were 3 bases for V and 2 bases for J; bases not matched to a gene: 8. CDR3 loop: CASSQPLAGAYTDTQYF. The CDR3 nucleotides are TGCGCCAGCAGCCAGCCTCTAGCGGGGGCTTACACAGATACGCAGTATTTT.

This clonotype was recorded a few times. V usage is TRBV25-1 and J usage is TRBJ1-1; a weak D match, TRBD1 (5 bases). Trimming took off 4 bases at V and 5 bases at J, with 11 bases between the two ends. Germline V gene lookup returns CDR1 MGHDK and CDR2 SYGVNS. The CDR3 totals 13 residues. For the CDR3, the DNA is TGTGCCAGCAGTGTTGCAGGGACGACTGAAGCTTTCTTT. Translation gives CASSVAGTTEAFF.

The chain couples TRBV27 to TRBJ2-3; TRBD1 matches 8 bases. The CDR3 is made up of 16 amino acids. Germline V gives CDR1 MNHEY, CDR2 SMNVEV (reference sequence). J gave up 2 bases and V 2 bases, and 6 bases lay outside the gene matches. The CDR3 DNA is TGTGCCAGCAGTTTAGTCAGGACAGGGCTCACAGATACGCAGTATTTT. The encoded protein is CASSLVRTGLTDTQYF.

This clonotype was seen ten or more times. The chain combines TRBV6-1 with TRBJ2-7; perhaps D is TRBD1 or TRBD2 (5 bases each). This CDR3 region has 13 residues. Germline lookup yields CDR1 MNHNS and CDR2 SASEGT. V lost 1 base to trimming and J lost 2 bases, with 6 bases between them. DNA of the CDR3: TGTGCCAGCAGTGAAGGGGGGACCTACGAGCAGTACTTC. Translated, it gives CASSEGGTYEQYF.

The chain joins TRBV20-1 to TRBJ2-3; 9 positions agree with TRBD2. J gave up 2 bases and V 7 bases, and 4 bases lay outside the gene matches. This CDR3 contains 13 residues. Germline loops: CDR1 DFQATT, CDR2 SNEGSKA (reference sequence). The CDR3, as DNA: TGCAGTGTAAGACTAGCGGTCACAGATACGCAGTATTTT. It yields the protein CSVRLAVTDTQYF.

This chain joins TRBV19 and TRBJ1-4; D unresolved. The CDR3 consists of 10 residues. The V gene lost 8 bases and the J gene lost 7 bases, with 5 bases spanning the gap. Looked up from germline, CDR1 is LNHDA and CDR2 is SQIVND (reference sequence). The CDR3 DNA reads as TGTGCCAGTGAAGGTGAAAAACTGTTTTTT. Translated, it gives CASEGEKLFF.

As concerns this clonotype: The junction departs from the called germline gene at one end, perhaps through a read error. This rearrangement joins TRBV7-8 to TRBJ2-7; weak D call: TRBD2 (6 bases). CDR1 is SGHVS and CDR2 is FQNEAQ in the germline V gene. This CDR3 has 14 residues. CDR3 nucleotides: TGTGCCAGCAGCTTAGGTGGGGACTCCAACGAGCAGTACTTC. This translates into CASSLGGDSNEQYF.

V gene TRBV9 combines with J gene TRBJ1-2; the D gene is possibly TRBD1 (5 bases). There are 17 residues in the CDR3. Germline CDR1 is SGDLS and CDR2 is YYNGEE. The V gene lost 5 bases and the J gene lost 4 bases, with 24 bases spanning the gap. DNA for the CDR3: TGTGCCAGCAGAGGAAACAGGTATCAATGTTTCGCCTATGGCTACACCTTC. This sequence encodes CASRGNRYQCFAYGYTF.

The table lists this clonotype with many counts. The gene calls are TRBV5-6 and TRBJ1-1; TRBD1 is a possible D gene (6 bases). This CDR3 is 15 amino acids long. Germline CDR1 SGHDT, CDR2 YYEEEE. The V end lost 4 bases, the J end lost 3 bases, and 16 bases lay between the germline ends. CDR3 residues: CASSPQGFLDTEAFF. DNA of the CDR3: TGTGCCAGCAGCCCACAGGGTTTTCTCGACACTGAAGCTTTCTTT.

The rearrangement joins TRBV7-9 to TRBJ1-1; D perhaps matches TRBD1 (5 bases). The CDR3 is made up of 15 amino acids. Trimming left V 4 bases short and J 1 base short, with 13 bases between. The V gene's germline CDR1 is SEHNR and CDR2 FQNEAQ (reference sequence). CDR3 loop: CASSSLGTGNTEAFF. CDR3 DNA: TGTGCCAGCAGCTCCTTGGGGACGGGGAACACTGAAGCTTTCTTT.

DNA of the CDR3: TGCAGCGCAGGGACAGGGGCGAATTTTGACGGGGAGCTGTTTTTT. Its protein is CSAGTGANFDGELFF. This chain joins TRBV29-1 and TRBJ2-2; TRBD1 agrees at 10 bases. This CDR3 has 15 residues. Germline V gene sequence: CDR1 SQVTM, CDR2 ANQGSEA. With V trimmed by 7 bases and J by 7 bases, 12 bases remained unmatched.

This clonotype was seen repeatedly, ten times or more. The CDR3 DNA reads TGTGCCAGCAGCTTTCAGGAGGGTTGGTCCTACAATGAGCAGTTCTTC. It yields the protein CASSFQEGWSYNEQFF. The chain carries TRBV7-8 and TRBJ2-1; possible D gene TRBD2, 6 bases. CDR3 size: 16 residues. V gave up 3 bases and J gave up 1 base, with 13 bases separating them. Germline V gene data show CDR1 as SGHVS and CDR2 as FQNEAQ.

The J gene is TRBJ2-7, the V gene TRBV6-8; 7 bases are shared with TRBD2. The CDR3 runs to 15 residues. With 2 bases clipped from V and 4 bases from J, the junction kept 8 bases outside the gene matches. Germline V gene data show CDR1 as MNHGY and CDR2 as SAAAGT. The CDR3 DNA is TGTGCCAGCAGTTACATGCGGCAGGGAGGGTACGAGCAGTACTTC. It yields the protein CASSYMRQGGYEQYF.

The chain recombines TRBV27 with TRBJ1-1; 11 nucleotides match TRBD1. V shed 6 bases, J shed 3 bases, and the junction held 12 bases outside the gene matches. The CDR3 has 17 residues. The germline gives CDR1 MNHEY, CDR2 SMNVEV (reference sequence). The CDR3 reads CASSLVGAGQGDTEAFF. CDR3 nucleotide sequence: TGTGCCAGCAGCTTGGTTGGGGCGGGACAGGGGGACACTGAAGCTTTCTTT.

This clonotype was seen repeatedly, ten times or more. CDR3 sequence reads: CASSLTGGSYEQYF. In DNA, the CDR3 is TGTGCCAGCAGCTTAACGGGGGGGTCCTACGAGCAGTACTTC. V is TRBV7-2 and J is TRBJ2-7; TRBD2 matches at 8 bases. Trimming cost V 2 bases and J 1 base; bases outside gene matches: 1. This CDR3 has 14 residues. The V gene's germline CDR1 is SGHTA and CDR2 FQGNSA.

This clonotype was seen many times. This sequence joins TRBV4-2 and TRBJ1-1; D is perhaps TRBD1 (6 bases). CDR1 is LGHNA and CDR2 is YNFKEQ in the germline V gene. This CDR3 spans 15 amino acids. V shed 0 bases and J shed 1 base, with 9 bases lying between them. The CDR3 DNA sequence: TGTGCCAGCAGCCAAGATCCGGGGGCGAACACTGAAGCTTTCTTT. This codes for CASSQDPGANTEAFF.